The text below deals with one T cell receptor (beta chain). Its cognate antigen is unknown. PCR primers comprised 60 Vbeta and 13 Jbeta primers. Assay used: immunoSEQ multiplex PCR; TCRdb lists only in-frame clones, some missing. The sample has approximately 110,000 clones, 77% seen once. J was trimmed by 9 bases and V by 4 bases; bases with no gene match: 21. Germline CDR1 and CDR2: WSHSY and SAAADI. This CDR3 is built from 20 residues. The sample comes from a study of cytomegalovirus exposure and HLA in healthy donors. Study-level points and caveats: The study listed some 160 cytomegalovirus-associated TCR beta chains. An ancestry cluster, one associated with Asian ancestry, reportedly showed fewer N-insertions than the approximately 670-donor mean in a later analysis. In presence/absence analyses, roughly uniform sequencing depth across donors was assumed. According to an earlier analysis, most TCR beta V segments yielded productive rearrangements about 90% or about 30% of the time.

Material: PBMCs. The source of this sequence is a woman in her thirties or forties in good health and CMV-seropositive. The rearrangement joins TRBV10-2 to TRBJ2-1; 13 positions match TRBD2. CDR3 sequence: CASSGYAVSRAGTSGTEQFF. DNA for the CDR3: TGCGCCAGCAGTGGGTACGCAGTGAGTCGAGCCGGGACTAGCGGGACTGAGCAGTTCTTC.